The present T cell receptor (beta chain) was sequenced within a study of shared clonotypes between healthy human individuals. J was trimmed by 1 base and V by 4 bases; bases with no gene match: 7. Germline V lookup: CDR1 LNHNV, CDR2 YYDKDF (reference sequence). The CDR3 sequence is 19 residues long. Unsorted PBMC DNA went through sequencing on ten immunoSEQ deep assay plates. The table came from immunoSEQ multiplex PCR; TCRdb's copy has only in-frame clones and leaves some out. The sample consists of around 500,000 clones, over 75% of them appearing once. The chain combines TRBV15 with TRBJ2-2; the match to TRBD2 covers 15 bases. This TCR derives from a woman between 40 and 55 years old in good health. Some clones in this sample may be carry-over from other donors' samples. Sequencing was carried out using PBMCs. The CDR3 region has the DNA TGTGCCACCAGCACCCGGACTAGCGGGAGGGATAAGAACACCGGGGAGCTGTTTTTT. Residues: CATSTRTSGRDKNTGELFF.